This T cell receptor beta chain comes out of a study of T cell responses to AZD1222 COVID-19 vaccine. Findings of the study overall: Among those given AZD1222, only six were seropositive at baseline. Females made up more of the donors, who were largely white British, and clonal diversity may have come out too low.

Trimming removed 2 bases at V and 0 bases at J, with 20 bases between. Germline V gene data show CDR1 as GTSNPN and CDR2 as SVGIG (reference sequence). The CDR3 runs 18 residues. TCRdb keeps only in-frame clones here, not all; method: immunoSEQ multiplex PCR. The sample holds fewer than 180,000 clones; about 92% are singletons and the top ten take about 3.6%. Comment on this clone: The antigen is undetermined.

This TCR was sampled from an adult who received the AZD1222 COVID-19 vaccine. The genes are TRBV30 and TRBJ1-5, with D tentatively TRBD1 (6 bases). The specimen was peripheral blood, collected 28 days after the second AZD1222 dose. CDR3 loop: CAWSSGVGIRYSNQPQHF. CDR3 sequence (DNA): TGTGCCTGGAGTTCAGGGGTGGGGATCCGTTATAGCAATCAGCCCCAGCATTTT.